This T cell receptor (beta chain) was recovered during a study of CD8+ T cells in alopecia areata. General observations from the study: Shared TCR sequences were less clear between patients than in mice, possibly partly from HLA diversity. Clonality in the scalp and expanded CD8+ clones ranked among the top 100 were significantly decreased by tofacitinib.

Sequencing used cDNA as its template, made by extracting RNA and reverse transcribing it. The assay was immunoSEQ multiplex PCR, and TCRdb's table has in-frame clones only and misses some. The table shows around 70,000 clones, with 25% to 30% occurring only once. This clone has at least ten counts. The antigen is not known. The CDR3 runs 16 residues. The J segment lost 6 bases and the V segment lost 0 bases, leaving 9 bases of the junction unmatched. CDR1 is MNHEY, CDR2 SVGAGI, per germline. Treatment noted: oral pan-JAK inhibitor, 5-10 mg twice daily. Specimen: CD8+ T cells sorted from blood, collected at week 4, from a patient treated with tofacitinib. This chain joins TRBV6-5 and TRBJ2-7; 9 bases line up with TRBD1. The sequence derives from a human donor with alopecia areata. CDR3 nucleotide sequence: TGTGCCAGCAGTTACTCGAGGACAGGGGTAGAAGGCGAGCAGTACTTC. The encoded protein is CASSYSRTGVEGEQYF.